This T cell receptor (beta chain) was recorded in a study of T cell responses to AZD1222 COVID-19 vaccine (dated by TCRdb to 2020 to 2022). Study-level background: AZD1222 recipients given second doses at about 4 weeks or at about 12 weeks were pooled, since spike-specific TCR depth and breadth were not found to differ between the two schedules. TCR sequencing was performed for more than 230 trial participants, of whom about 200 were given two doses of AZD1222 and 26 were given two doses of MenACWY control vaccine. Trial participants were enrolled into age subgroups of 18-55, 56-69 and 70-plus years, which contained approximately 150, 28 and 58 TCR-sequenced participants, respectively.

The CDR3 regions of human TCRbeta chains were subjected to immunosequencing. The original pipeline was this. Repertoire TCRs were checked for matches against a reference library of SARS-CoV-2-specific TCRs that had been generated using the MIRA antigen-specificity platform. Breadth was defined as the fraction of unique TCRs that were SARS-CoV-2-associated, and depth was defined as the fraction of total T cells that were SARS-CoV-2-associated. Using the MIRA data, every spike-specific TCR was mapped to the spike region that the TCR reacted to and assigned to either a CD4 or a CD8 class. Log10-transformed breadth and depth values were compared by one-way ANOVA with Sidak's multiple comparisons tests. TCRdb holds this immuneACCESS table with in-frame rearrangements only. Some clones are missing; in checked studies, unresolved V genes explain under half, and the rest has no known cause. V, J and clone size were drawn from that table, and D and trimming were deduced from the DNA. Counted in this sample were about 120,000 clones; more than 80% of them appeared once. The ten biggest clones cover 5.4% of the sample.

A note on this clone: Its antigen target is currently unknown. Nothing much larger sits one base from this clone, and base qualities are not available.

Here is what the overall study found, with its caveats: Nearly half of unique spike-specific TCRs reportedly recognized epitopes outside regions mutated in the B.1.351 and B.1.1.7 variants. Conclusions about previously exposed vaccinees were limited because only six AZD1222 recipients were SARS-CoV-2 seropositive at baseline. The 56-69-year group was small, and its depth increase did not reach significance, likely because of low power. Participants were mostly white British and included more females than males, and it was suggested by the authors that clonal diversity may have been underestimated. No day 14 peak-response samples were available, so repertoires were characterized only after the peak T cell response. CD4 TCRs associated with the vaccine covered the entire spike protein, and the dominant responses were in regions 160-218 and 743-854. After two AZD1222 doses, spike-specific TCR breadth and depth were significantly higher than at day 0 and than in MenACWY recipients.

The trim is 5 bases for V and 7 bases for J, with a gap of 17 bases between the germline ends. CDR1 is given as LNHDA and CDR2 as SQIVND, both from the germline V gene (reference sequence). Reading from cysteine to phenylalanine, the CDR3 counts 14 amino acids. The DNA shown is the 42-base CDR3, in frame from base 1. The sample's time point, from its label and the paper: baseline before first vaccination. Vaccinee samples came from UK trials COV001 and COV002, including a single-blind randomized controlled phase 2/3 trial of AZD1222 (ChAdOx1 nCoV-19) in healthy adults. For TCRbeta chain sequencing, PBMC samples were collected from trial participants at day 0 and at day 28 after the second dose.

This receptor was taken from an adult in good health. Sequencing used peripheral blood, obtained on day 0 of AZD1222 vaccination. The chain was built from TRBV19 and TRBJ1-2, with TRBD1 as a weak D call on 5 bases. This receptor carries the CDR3 CASSPRGPAGGYTF. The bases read TGTGCCAGTAGTCCTCGGGGCCCGGCGGGTGGCTACACCTTC.